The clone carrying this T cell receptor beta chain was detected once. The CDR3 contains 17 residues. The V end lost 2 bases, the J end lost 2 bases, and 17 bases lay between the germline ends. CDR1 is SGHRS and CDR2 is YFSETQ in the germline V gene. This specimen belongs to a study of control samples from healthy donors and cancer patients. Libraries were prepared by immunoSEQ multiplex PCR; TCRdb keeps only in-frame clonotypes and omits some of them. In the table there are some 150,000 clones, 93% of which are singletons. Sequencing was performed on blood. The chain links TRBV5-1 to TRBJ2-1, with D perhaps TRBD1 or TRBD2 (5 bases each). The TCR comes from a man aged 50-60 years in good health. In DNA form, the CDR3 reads TGCGCCAGCAGCTTCCGGGACCTGGTGACCCCCTACAATGAGCAGTTCTTC. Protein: CASSFRDLVTPYNEQFF.